These T cell receptor beta chains were read from a single sample in a study of shared clonotypes between healthy human individuals. TCRdb's table, derived via immunoSEQ multiplex PCR, lists solely in-frame clones and lacks some. The sample has about 1 million clones, around 75% seen once. The sample was memory CD4+ T cells sorted from blood. These TCRs come from a man aged 18 to 29 in good health. Each CDR3 is given with its conserved first and last residue. The D gene is left open where the match is weak. Clone sizes are given selectively: once, few, many, or a class where the clone is expanded.

J gene: TRBJ2-7; clone size: .; V gene: TRBV29-1; D gene: TRBD1; CDR3 protein: CSVGQQNYEQYF; CDR3 DNA: TGCAGCGTGGGACAGCAAAACTACGAGCAGTACTTC
J gene: TRBJ1-4; clone size: .; V gene: TRBV29-1; D gene: .; CDR3 protein: CSVRRSPNEKLFF; CDR3 DNA: TGCAGCGTACGACGAAGCCCGAATGAAAAACTGTTTTTT
J gene: TRBJ2-5; clone size: once; V gene: TRBV5-6; D gene: .; CDR3 protein: CASSLAGLAQETQYF; CDR3 DNA: TGTGCCAGCAGCTTGGCGGGACTTGCGCAGGAGACCCAGTACTTC
J gene: TRBJ2-7; clone size: .; V gene: TRBV5-1; D gene: .; CDR3 protein: CASSLVSGLGEQYF; CDR3 DNA: TGCGCCAGCAGCTTGGTCTCAGGCCTGGGCGAGCAGTACTTC
J gene: TRBJ1-2; clone size: .; V gene: TRBV19; D gene: .; CDR3 protein: CASSMSGTNYGYTF; CDR3 DNA: TGTGCCAGTAGTATGTCCGGGACTAACTATGGCTACACCTTC
J gene: TRBJ2-5; clone size: .; V gene: TRBV12-5; D gene: .; CDR3 protein: CASGLSTGMRVTQYF; CDR3 DNA: TGTGCTAGTGGTTTGAGCACCGGGATGCGGGTGACCCAGTACTTC
J gene: TRBJ1-5; clone size: .; V gene: TRBV5-3; D gene: .; CDR3 protein: CARIHRYSNQPQHF; CDR3 DNA: TGTGCCAGAATCCACAGGTATAGCAATCAGCCCCAGCATTTT
J gene: TRBJ2-2; clone size: .; V gene: TRBV5-1; D gene: TRBD1; CDR3 protein: CASSALGGTGGLTGELFF; CDR3 DNA: TGCGCCAGCAGCGCACTTGGCGGGACAGGGGGCCTCACCGGGGAGCTGTTTTTT
J gene: TRBJ2-7; clone size: many; V gene: TRBV30; D gene: .; CDR3 protein: CAWSLLGTTYEQYF; CDR3 DNA: TGTGCCTGGAGTTTACTGGGGACCACCTACGAGCAGTACTTC
J gene: TRBJ2-3; clone size: .; V gene: TRBV7-7; D gene: .; CDR3 protein: CATLQACRWPRLVADTQYF; CDR3 DNA: TGTGCTACCCTTCAAGCTTGTCGCTGGCCGCGGCTGGTGGCAGATACGCAGTATTTT
J gene: TRBJ2-1; clone size: many; V gene: TRBV6-1; D gene: .; CDR3 protein: CATRDNNEQFF; CDR3 DNA: TGTGCCACCAGGGACAACAATGAGCAGTTCTTC
J gene: TRBJ1-1; clone size: .; V gene: TRBV18; D gene: .; CDR3 protein: CASSEGHWNTEAFF; CDR3 DNA: TGTGCCAGCTCAGAGGGGCATTGGAACACTGAAGCTTTCTTT
J gene: TRBJ1-2; clone size: .; V gene: TRBV5-1; D gene: .; CDR3 protein: CASSPDSVYGYTF; CDR3 DNA: TGCGCCAGCAGCCCCGACAGCGTCTATGGCTACACCTTC
J gene: TRBJ2-7; clone size: .; V gene: TRBV5-1; D gene: TRBD2; CDR3 protein: CASSLARSGGYEQYF; CDR3 DNA: TGCGCCAGCAGCTTGGCGCGAAGCGGGGGTTACGAGCAGTACTTC
J gene: TRBJ2-7; clone size: .; V gene: TRBV30; D gene: TRBD2; CDR3 protein: CAWLPSRLAGFYEQYF; CDR3 DNA: TGTGCCTGGTTGCCGTCCAGGCTAGCGGGATTCTACGAGCAGTACTTC
J gene: TRBJ2-6; clone size: .; V gene: TRBV5-1; D gene: .; CDR3 protein: CASSLDVGRGANVLTF; CDR3 DNA: TGCGCCAGCAGCTTGGATGTGGGGCGCGGGGCCAACGTCCTGACTTTC
J gene: TRBJ2-4; clone size: .; V gene: TRBV7-9; D gene: TRBD1; CDR3 protein: CASSLGQGLAIQYF; CDR3 DNA: TGTGCCAGCAGCCTCGGACAGGGGTTGGCCATTCAGTACTTC
J gene: TRBJ1-2; clone size: .; V gene: TRBV6-1; D gene: TRBD1; CDR3 protein: CASRDRWESFYGYTF; CDR3 DNA: TGTGCCAGCAGGGACAGGTGGGAATCTTTCTATGGCTACACCTTC
J gene: TRBJ1-4; clone size: .; V gene: TRBV5-4; D gene: .; CDR3 protein: CATSQGNEKLFF; CDR3 DNA: TGTGCCACCTCACAGGGTAATGAAAAACTGTTTTTT
J gene: TRBJ1-2; clone size: .; V gene: TRBV2; D gene: .; CDR3 protein: CASSVVTNYGYTF; CDR3 DNA: TGTGCCAGCAGTGTAGTGACAAACTATGGCTACACCTTC
J gene: TRBJ2-7; clone size: .; V gene: TRBV7-2; D gene: .; CDR3 protein: CASSPTLGAIYEQYF; CDR3 DNA: TGTGCCAGCAGCCCGACCCTTGGGGCGATCTACGAGCAGTACTTC
J gene: TRBJ2-3; clone size: .; V gene: TRBV5-1; D gene: TRBD2; CDR3 protein: CASSLGLAGPLGTDTQYF; CDR3 DNA: TGCGCCAGCAGCTTGGGCCTAGCGGGTCCCTTGGGGACAGATACGCAGTATTTT
J gene: TRBJ1-5; clone size: .; V gene: TRBV7-2; D gene: .; CDR3 protein: CASSLWGRGQPQHF; CDR3 DNA: TGTGCCAGCAGCTTGTGGGGACGGGGTCAGCCCCAGCATTTT
J gene: TRBJ1-6; clone size: .; V gene: TRBV19; D gene: .; CDR3 protein: CASSLRGGSPLHF; CDR3 DNA: TGTGCCAGTAGTCTTCGTGGGGGTTCACCCCTCCACTTT
J gene: TRBJ2-6; clone size: .; V gene: TRBV30; D gene: .; CDR3 protein: CAFQVHSGANVLTF; CDR3 DNA: TGTGCCTTTCAGGTCCACTCTGGGGCCAACGTCCTGACTTTC
J gene: TRBJ1-4; clone size: .; V gene: TRBV5-8; D gene: TRBD1; CDR3 protein: CASSLVLQGAEKLFF; CDR3 DNA: TGTGCCAGCAGCTTGGTCCTACAGGGGGCTGAAAAACTGTTTTTT
J gene: TRBJ1-2; clone size: .; V gene: TRBV6-5; D gene: .; CDR3 protein: CASSYSGTGGYTF; CDR3 DNA: TGTGCCAGCAGTTACTCAGGGACGGGTGGCTACACCTTC
J gene: TRBJ1-4; clone size: .; V gene: TRBV27; D gene: TRBD1; CDR3 protein: CASSFPGTGEATNEKLFF; CDR3 DNA: TGTGCCAGCAGTTTCCCCGGGACAGGGGAGGCCACTAATGAAAAACTGTTTTTT
J gene: TRBJ1-4; clone size: .; V gene: TRBV18; D gene: .; CDR3 protein: CASSPPGARGEKLFF; CDR3 DNA: TGTGCCAGCTCACCACCAGGAGCCCGGGGAGAAAAACTGTTTTTT
J gene: TRBJ2-7; clone size: .; V gene: TRBV10-1; D gene: .; CDR3 protein: CASSPRGRGSREQYF; CDR3 DNA: TGCGCCAGCTCCCCCAGGGGGCGCGGGAGCAGAGAGCAGTACTTC
J gene: TRBJ2-7; clone size: .; V gene: TRBV7-8; D gene: .; CDR3 protein: CASSRGTHPSYEQYF; CDR3 DNA: TGTGCCAGCAGCCGAGGCACCCATCCTTCCTACGAGCAGTACTTC
J gene: TRBJ2-7; clone size: .; V gene: TRBV6-6; D gene: .; CDR3 protein: CASQAWGNSSYEQYF; CDR3 DNA: TGTGCCAGTCAAGCGTGGGGAAATTCCTCCTACGAGCAGTACTTC
J gene: TRBJ1-6; clone size: .; V gene: TRBV9; D gene: .; CDR3 protein: CASSVAGSTNSPLHF; CDR3 DNA: TGTGCCAGCAGCGTAGCTGGTTCGACCAATTCACCCCTCCACTTT
J gene: TRBJ1-4; clone size: .; V gene: TRBV6-6; D gene: TRBD1; CDR3 protein: CASSLTGNFKKLFF; CDR3 DNA: TGTGCCAGCAGTCTGACAGGGAATTTTAAAAAACTGTTTTTT
J gene: TRBJ2-5; clone size: once; V gene: TRBV5-4; D gene: TRBD1; CDR3 protein: CASSSTGQSQETQYF; CDR3 DNA: TGTGCCAGCAGCTCGACGGGACAGAGTCAAGAGACCCAGTACTTC
J gene: TRBJ2-1; clone size: .; V gene: TRBV5-1; D gene: TRBD2; CDR3 protein: CASSLPSGNYNEQFF; CDR3 DNA: TGCGCCAGCAGCTTGCCTAGCGGGAATTACAATGAGCAGTTCTTC
J gene: TRBJ1-2; clone size: once; V gene: TRBV6-5; D gene: .; CDR3 protein: CASKGTYGYTF; CDR3 DNA: TGTGCCAGCAAGGGCACCTATGGCTACACCTTC
J gene: TRBJ2-5; clone size: .; V gene: TRBV10-3; D gene: .; CDR3 protein: CAISDAAAMGETQYF; CDR3 DNA: TGTGCCATCAGTGACGCGGCTGCAATGGGGGAGACCCAGTACTTC
J gene: TRBJ2-5; clone size: once; V gene: TRBV4-1; D gene: .; CDR3 protein: CASSQDRSRQETQYF; CDR3 DNA: TGCGCCAGCAGCCAAGATCGAAGTAGACAAGAGACCCAGTACTTC
J gene: TRBJ2-2; clone size: .; V gene: TRBV6-5; D gene: TRBD1; CDR3 protein: CASRSDRVKGGELFF; CDR3 DNA: TGTGCCAGCAGGTCCGACAGGGTAAAAGGGGGGGAGCTGTTTTTT
J gene: TRBJ2-3; clone size: .; V gene: TRBV10-1; D gene: TRBD2; CDR3 protein: CASSDLLAGADTQYF; CDR3 DNA: TGCGCCAGCAGTGACCTTCTAGCGGGGGCAGATACGCAGTATTTT
J gene: TRBJ2-5; clone size: .; V gene: TRBV7-9; D gene: .; CDR3 protein: CASSPRTLRETQYF; CDR3 DNA: TGTGCCAGCAGCCCCCGGACCCTCCGGGAGACCCAGTACTTC
J gene: TRBJ2-7; clone size: .; V gene: TRBV7-8; D gene: .; CDR3 protein: CASSDPRRGTYEQYF; CDR3 DNA: TGTGCCAGCAGCGATCCGCGTAGGGGGACTTACGAGCAGTACTTC
J gene: TRBJ2-6; clone size: .; V gene: TRBV5-1; D gene: .; CDR3 protein: CASSSTVSGANVLTF; CDR3 DNA: TGCGCCAGCAGCTCGACAGTCTCTGGGGCCAACGTCCTGACTTTC
J gene: TRBJ2-3; clone size: few; V gene: TRBV7-2; D gene: TRBD2; CDR3 protein: CASSAFLAGDTQYF; CDR3 DNA: TGTGCCAGCAGCGCCTTTCTAGCGGGAGATACGCAGTATTTT
J gene: TRBJ1-1; clone size: .; V gene: TRBV28; D gene: .; CDR3 protein: CASSLGSRTEAFF; CDR3 DNA: TGTGCCAGCAGTTTGGGGTCGCGGACTGAAGCTTTCTTT
J gene: TRBJ1-1; clone size: few; V gene: TRBV15; D gene: .; CDR3 protein: CATERQRNTEAFF; CDR3 DNA: TGTGCCACCGAGAGACAGAGGAACACTGAAGCTTTCTTT
J gene: TRBJ1-5; clone size: .; V gene: TRBV19; D gene: TRBD1; CDR3 protein: CASSRGQGSSQPQHF; CDR3 DNA: TGTGCCAGTAGTAGGGGACAGGGGTCGAGTCAGCCCCAGCATTTT
J gene: TRBJ2-2; clone size: .; V gene: TRBV7-2; D gene: TRBD2; CDR3 protein: CASSFRTSGTAGELFF; CDR3 DNA: TGTGCCAGCAGCTTCCGGACTAGCGGGACGGCCGGGGAGCTGTTTTTT
J gene: TRBJ1-1; clone size: .; V gene: TRBV4-3; D gene: .; CDR3 protein: CASTPVEGVFSEAFF; CDR3 DNA: TGCGCCAGCACCCCCGTCGAGGGAGTATTTTCTGAAGCTTTCTTT
J gene: TRBJ2-1; clone size: .; V gene: TRBV5-1; D gene: TRBD2; CDR3 protein: CASSLYGSSSGIYNEQFF; CDR3 DNA: TGCGCCAGCAGCTTGTACGGCTCGTCTAGCGGGATTTACAATGAGCAGTTCTTC
J gene: TRBJ2-4; clone size: .; V gene: TRBV5-1; D gene: TRBD2; CDR3 protein: CASSLGLAGGINIQYF; CDR3 DNA: TGCGCCAGCAGCTTGGGTCTAGCGGGGGGCATAAACATTCAGTACTTC
J gene: TRBJ1-5; clone size: .; V gene: TRBV21-1; D gene: .; CDR3 protein: CASSKIKLNNQPQHF; CDR3 DNA: TGTGCCAGCAGCAAAATAAAATTAAACAATCAGCCCCAGCATTTT
J gene: TRBJ2-1; clone size: .; V gene: TRBV7-3; D gene: TRBD1; CDR3 protein: CASSLKGTGRNEQFF; CDR3 DNA: TGTGCCAGCAGCTTAAAAGGGACAGGGAGGAATGAGCAGTTCTTC